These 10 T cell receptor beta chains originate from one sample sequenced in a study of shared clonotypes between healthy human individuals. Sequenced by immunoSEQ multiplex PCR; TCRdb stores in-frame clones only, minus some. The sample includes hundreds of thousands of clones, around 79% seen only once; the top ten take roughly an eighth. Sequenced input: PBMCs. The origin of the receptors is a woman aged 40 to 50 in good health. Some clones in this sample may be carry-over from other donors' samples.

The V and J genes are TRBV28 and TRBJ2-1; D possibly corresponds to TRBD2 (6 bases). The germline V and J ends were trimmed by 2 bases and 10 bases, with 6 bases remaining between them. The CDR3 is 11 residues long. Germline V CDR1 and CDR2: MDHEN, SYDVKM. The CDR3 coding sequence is TGTGCCAGCAGTTTACTAGCGGAGCAGTTCTTC. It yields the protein CASSLLAEQFF.

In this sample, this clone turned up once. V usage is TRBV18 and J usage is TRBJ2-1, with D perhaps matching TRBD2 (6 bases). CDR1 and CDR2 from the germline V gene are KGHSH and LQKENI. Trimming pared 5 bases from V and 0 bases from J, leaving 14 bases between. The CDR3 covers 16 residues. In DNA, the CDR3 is TGTGCCAGCTCAGTCCGGGAGCCCAGCTCCTACAATGAGCAGTTCTTC. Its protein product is CASSVREPSSYNEQFF.

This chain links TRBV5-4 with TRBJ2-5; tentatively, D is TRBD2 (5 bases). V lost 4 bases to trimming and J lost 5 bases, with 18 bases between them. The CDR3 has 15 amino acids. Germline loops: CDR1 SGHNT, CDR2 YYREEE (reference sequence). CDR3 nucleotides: TGTGCCAGCAGCCCGCGTCGAGGGTTCGGGGAGACCCAGTACTTC. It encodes CASSPRRGFGETQYF. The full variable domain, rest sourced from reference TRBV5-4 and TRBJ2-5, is ETGVTQSPTHLIKTRGQQVTLRCSSQSGHNTVSWYQQALGQGPQFIFQYYREEENGRGNFPPRFSGLQFPNYSSELNVNALELDDSALYLCASSPRRGFGETQYFGPGTRLLVL.

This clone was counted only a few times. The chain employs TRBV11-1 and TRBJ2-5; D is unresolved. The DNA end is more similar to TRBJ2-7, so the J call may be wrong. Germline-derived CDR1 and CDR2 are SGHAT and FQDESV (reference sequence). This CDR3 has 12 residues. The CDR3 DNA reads TGTGCCAGCAGCTTAGACAAATACGAGCAGTACTTC. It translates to CASSLDKYEQYF.

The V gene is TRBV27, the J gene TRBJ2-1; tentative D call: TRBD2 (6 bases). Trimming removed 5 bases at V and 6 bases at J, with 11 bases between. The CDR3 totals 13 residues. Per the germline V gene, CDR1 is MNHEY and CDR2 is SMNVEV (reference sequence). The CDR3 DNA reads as TGTGCCAGCAGTATCTTTAGCGGCAATGAGCAGTTCTTC. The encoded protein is CASSIFSGNEQFF.

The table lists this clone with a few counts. The CDR3 region is CASSEASGGANIQYF. CDR3 DNA: TGTGCCAGCAGTGAAGCTTCGGGCGGCGCAAACATTCAGTACTTC. The chain links TRBV6-1 to TRBJ2-4; D gene unclear. Germline loops: CDR1 MNHNS, CDR2 SASEGT. V was pared by 0 bases and J by 6 bases, with 12 bases between. This CDR3 has 15 amino acids.

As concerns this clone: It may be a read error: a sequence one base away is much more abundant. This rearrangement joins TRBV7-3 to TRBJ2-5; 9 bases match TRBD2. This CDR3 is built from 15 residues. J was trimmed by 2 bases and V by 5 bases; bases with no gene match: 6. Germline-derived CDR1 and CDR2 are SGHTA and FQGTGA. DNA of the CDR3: TGTGCCAGCAGCCCAGGGACTAGCAGACAAGAGACCCAGTACTTC. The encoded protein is CASSPGTSRQETQYF.

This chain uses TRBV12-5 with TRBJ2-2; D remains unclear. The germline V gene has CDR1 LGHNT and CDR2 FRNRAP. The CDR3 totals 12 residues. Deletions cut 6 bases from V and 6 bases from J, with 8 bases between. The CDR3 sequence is CASGPGSGELFF. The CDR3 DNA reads TGTGCTAGTGGCCCCGGATCCGGGGAGCTGTTTTTT.

CDR3 in amino acids: CAWSAFGAGGKYGYTF. The CDR3 DNA follows: TGTGCCTGGAGTGCGTTTGGAGCAGGGGGGAAGTATGGCTACACCTTC. The rearrangement uses TRBV30 and TRBJ1-2; 7 nucleotides agree with TRBD1. V trimming: 1 base; J trimming: 5 bases; junction bases outside the gene matches: 13. The CDR3 is made up of 16 amino acids. Germline V gene data show CDR1 as GTSNPN and CDR2 as SVGIG (reference sequence).

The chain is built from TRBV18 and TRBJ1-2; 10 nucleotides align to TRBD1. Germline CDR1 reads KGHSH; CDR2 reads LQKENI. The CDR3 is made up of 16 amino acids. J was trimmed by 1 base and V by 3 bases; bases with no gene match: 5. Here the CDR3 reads CASSPETGGHNYGYTF. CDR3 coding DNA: TGTGCCAGCTCACCGGAGACAGGGGGCCATAACTATGGCTACACCTTC. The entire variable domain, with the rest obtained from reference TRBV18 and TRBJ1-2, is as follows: NAGVMQNPRHLVRRRGQEARLRCSPMKGHSHVYWYRQLPEEGLKFMVYLQKENIIDESGMPKERFSAEFPKEGPSILRIQQVVRGDSAAYFCASSPETGGHNYGYTFGSGTRLTVV.